This T cell receptor (beta chain) was recorded in a study of technical replicates of blood from four donors. Repertoires were generated with immunoSEQ multiplex PCR, while TCRdb's copy carries only in-frame clones and drops some. The table has tens of thousands of clones, 90% to 95% seen once. Germline values: CDR1 SGHVS, CDR2 FNYEAQ. J gave up 5 bases and V 1 base, and 10 bases lay outside the gene matches. The CDR3 length is 16 residues. The chain joins TRBV7-6 to TRBJ2-7, with TRBD1 matching 8 bases. This clonotype was sampled from a human donor in good health. The sample consisted of T cells isolated from PBMCs. The CDR3 DNA reads as TGTGCCAGCAGCTTAGTCCGAGCAGGGGGCTTAAACGAGCAGTACTTC. Translating it yields CASSLVRAGGLNEQYF.